Below are 10 T cell receptor beta chains sequenced from a single sample in a study of shared clonotypes between healthy human individuals. Here immunoSEQ multiplex PCR was the method, and the copy in TCRdb shows in-frame clones only, minus some. Of about 2.3 million clones in the sample, about nine tenths are singletons; the top ten hold 0.37%. Sequencing was carried out using naive CD4+ T cells from PBMCs. The subset is: CD45RA+ positively selected. The receptors here all came from a man aged 18 to 30 in good health. Some clones in this sample may be carry-over from other donors' samples.

This rearrangement joins TRBV2 to TRBJ1-5; D not resolved. Germline V gene lookup returns CDR1 SNHLY and CDR2 FYNNEI. Trimming removed 6 bases at V and 12 bases at J, with 18 bases between. The CDR3 spans 13 residues. The CDR3 DNA is TGTGCCAGCAGCGGGAGGGTCCCTTGGCTCCAGCATTTT. Translation: CASSGRVPWLQHF.

The rearrangement links TRBV18 to TRBJ2-3, with D tentatively TRBD2 (6 bases). Germline CDR1 and CDR2: KGHSH and LQKENI. The CDR3 loop spans 15 amino acids. Trimming took off 6 bases at V and 2 bases at J, with 15 bases between the two ends. The CDR3 DNA reads as TGTGCCAGCTCGACCCGGGACTCCTACACAGATACGCAGTATTTT. As protein: CASSTRDSYTDTQYF.

This sequence joins TRBV11-2 and TRBJ1-5; possible D gene TRBD1, 5 bases. The CDR3 spans 14 residues. V was pared by 4 bases and J by 6 bases, with 13 bases between. Germline CDR1 is SGHAT and CDR2 is FQNNGV. CDR3: CASSYDPGGQPQHF. CDR3 DNA sequence: TGTGCCAGCAGCTACGACCCCGGGGGTCAGCCCCAGCATTTT.

V usage is TRBV18 and J usage is TRBJ1-5, with 7 bases aligning to TRBD1. This CDR3 contains 12 residues. CDR1 KGHSH and CDR2 LQKENI come from the germline V gene. V lost 8 bases to trimming and J lost 7 bases; unmatched junction nucleotides: 5. The CDR3 DNA reads TGTGCCAGCAGACAGGGCGGACAGCCCCAGCATTTT. It yields the protein CASRQGGQPQHF.

The chain uses TRBV29-1 and TRBJ2-3; D is possibly TRBD1 or TRBD2 (6 bases each). The V gene's germline CDR1 is SQVTM and CDR2 ANQGSEA. Trimming took 7 bases from V and 7 from J, leaving 21 bases between them. The CDR3 length is 14 residues. The CDR3 DNA reads TGCAGCGCCAGGACAGCGGGTCAGGATTATACGCAGTATTTT. As protein: CSARTAGQDYTQYF.

The V gene is TRBV11-2, the J gene TRBJ2-1; D unclear. Deletions cut 3 bases from V and 2 bases from J, with 5 bases between. The germline V gene has CDR1 SGHAT and CDR2 FQNNGV. This CDR3 is 13 amino acids long. Written as DNA, the CDR3 is TGTGCCAGCAGCTTGGCAGCCTACAATGAGCAGTTCTTC. This sequence encodes CASSLAAYNEQFF.

As for this clone: Other nucleotide sequences from this sample produce the same CDR3. The chain employs TRBV5-1 and TRBJ2-7; maybe TRBD1 (5 bases). There are 14 residues in the CDR3. The germline V and J ends were trimmed by 0 bases and 2 bases, with 9 bases remaining between them. Per germline, CDR1 SGHRS and CDR2 YFSETQ. This chain's CDR3 is CASSLGQPTYEQYF. CDR3 DNA: TGCGCCAGCAGCTTGGGACAGCCAACCTACGAGCAGTACTTC.

The rearrangement uses TRBV27 and TRBJ2-6; TRBD2 matches at 7 bases. The CDR3 runs 17 residues. Looked up from germline, CDR1 is MNHEY and CDR2 is SMNVEV (reference sequence). V lost 5 bases and J lost 0; bases outside the gene matches: 7. CDR3 region: CASSQRDAYSGANVLTF. CDR3 DNA sequence: TGTGCCAGCAGTCAGCGGGACGCCTACTCTGGGGCCAACGTCCTGACTTTC.

This clone was found once. The V call is TRBV27, the J call TRBJ1-1; the D gene is possibly TRBD1 (5 bases). Germline values: CDR1 MNHEY, CDR2 SMNVEV (reference sequence). The CDR3 covers 15 residues. Trimming stripped 4 bases from V and 5 bases from J, with 17 bases between. CDR3: CASSSGVRGDTEAFF. DNA of the CDR3: TGTGCCAGCAGTTCGGGGGTCCGTGGAGATACTGAAGCTTTCTTT.

The chain has TRBV27 and TRBJ2-1; D is ambiguous. Germline V gene lookup returns CDR1 MNHEY and CDR2 SMNVEV (reference sequence). The CDR3 is 12 amino acids. V was pared by 5 bases and J by 8 bases, with 10 bases between. CDR3 loop: CASSRLADEQFF. The CDR3 DNA reads as TGTGCCAGCAGTCGTTTAGCCGATGAGCAGTTCTTC.